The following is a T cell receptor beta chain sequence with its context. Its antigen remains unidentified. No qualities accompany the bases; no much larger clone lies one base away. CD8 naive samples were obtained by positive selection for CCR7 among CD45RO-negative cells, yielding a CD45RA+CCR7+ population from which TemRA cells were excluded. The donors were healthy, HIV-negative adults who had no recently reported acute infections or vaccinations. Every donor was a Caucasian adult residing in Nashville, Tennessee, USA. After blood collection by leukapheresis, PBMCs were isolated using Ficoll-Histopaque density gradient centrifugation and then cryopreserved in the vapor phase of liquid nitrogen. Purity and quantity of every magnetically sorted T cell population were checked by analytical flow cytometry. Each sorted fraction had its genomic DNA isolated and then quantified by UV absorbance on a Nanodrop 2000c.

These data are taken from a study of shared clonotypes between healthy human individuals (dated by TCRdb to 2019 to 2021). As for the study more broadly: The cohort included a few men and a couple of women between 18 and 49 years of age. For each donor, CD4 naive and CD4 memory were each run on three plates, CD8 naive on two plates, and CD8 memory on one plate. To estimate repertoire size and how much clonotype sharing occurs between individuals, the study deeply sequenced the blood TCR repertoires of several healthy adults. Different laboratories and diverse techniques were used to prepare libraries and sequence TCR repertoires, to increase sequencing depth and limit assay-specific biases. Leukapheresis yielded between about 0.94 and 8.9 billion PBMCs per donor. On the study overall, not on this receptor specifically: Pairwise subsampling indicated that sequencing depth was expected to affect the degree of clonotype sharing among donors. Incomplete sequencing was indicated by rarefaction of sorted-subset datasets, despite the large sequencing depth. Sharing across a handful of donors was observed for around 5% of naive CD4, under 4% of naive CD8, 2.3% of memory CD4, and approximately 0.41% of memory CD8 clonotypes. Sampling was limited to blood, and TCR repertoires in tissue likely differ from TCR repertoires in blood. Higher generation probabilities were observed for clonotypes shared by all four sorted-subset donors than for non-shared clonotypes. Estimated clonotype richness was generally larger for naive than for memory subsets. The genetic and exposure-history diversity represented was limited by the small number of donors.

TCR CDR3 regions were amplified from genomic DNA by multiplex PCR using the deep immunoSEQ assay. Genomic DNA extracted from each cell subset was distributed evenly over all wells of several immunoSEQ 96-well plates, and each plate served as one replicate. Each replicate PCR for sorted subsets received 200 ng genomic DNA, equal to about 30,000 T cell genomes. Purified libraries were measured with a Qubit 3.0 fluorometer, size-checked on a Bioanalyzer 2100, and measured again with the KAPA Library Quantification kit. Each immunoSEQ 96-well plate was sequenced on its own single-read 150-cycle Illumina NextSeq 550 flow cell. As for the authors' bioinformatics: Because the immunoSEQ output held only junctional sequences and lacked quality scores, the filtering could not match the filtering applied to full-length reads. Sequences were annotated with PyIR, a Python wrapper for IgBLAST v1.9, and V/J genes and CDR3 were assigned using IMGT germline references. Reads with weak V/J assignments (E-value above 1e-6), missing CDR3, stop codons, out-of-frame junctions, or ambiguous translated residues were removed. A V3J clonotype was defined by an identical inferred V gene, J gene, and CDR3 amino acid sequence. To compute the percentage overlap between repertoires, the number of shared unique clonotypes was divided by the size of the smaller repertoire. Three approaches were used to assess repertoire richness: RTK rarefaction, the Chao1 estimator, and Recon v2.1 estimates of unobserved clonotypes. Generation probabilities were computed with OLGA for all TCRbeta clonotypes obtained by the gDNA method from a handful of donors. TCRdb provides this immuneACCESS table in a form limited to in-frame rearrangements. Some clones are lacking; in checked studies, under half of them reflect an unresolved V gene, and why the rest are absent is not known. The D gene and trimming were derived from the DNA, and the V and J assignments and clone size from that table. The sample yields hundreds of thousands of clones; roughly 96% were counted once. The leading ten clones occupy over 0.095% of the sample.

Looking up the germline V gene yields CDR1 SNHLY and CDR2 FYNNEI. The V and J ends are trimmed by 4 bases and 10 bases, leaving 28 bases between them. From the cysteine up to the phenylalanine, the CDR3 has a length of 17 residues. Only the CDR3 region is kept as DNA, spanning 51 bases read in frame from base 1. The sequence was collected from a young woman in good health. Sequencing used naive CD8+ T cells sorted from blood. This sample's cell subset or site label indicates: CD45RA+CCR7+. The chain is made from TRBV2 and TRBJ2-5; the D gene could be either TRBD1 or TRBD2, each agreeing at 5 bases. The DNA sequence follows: TGTGCCAGCAGTGTAGATCCCGGGACCCCGTTAAGGCTGGACCAGTACTTC. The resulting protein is CASSVDPGTPLRLDQYF. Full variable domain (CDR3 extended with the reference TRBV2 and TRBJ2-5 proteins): EPEVTQTPSHQVTQMGQEVILRCVPISNHLYFYWYRQILGQKVEFLVSFYNNEISEKSEIFDDQFSVERPDGSNFTLKIRSTKLEDSAMYFCASSVDPGTPLRLDQYFGPGTRLLVL.